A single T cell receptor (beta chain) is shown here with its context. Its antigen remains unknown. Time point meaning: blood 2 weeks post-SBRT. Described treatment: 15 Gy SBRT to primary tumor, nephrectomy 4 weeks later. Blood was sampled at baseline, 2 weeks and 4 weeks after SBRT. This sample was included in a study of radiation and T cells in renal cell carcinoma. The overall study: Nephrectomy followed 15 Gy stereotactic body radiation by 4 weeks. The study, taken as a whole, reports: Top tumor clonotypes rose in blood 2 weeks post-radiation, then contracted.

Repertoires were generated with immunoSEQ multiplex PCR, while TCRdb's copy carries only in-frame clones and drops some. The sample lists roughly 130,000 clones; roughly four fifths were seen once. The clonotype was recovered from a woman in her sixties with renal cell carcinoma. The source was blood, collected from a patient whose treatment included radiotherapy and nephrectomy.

The CDR3 coding sequence is TGTGCCAGCAGCCCCCTAGAGGGTGAGCAGTTCTTC. This gives the protein CASSPLEGEQFF. The chain joins TRBV9 to TRBJ2-1, with D maybe TRBD2 (5 bases). Looked up from germline, CDR1 is SGDLS and CDR2 is YYNGEE. Trimming took 4 bases from V and 9 from J, leaving 11 bases between them. The CDR3 runs 12 residues.